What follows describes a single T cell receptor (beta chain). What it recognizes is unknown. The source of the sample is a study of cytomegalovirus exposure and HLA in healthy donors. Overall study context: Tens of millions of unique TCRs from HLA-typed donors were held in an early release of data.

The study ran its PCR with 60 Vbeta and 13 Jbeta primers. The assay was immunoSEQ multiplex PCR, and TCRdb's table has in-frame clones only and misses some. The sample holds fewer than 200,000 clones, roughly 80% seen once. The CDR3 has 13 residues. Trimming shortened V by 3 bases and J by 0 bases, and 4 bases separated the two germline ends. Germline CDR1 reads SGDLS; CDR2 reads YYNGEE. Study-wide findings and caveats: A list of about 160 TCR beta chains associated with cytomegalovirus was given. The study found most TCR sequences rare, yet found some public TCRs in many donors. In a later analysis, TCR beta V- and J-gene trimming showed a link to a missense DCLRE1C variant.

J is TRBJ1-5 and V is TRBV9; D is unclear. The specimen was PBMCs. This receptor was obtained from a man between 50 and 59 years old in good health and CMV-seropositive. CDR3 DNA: TGTGCCAGCAGCGCAGATAGCAATCAGCCCCAGCATTTT. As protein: CASSADSNQPQHF. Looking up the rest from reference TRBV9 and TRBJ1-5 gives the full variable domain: DSGVTQTPKHLITATGQRVTLRCSPRSGDLSVYWYQQSLDQGLQFLIQYYNGEERAKGNILERFSAQQFPDLHSELNLSSLELGDSALYFCASSADSNQPQHFGDGTRLSIL.